Shown below are 18 T cell receptor beta chains from a single sample sequenced in a study of cytomegalovirus exposure and HLA in healthy donors. PCR involved 60 Vbeta and 13 Jbeta primers. The assay was immunoSEQ multiplex PCR, and TCRdb's table has in-frame clones only and misses some. This sample has 80,000 to 95,000 clones, with 84% found just once. The sequencing sample was made of PBMCs. Source of these receptors: a woman in her late teens or twenties in good health and CMV-seropositive.

The chain links TRBV18 to TRBJ2-1; tentatively, D is TRBD2 (5 bases). Trimming shortened V by 5 bases and J by 8 bases, and 16 bases separated the two germline ends. CDR1 is KGHSH and CDR2 is LQKENI in the germline V gene. The CDR3 sequence is 14 residues long. The CDR3 protein is CASSKGAESDEQFF. In nucleotides, the CDR3 is TGTGCCAGCTCAAAGGGAGCGGAGTCCGATGAGCAGTTCTTC.

This chain uses TRBV10-3 with TRBJ1-1, with unresolved D. V dropped 4 bases and J dropped 0 bases, with 15 bases sitting between them. From germline, CDR1 is ENHRY and CDR2 SYGVKD. This CDR3 is 16 amino acids long. The DNA of the CDR3 is TGTGCCATCAGTGTGGGAGGGATCCTCATGAACACTGAAGCTTTCTTT. Translating gives CAISVGGILMNTEAFF.

The gene calls are TRBV30 and TRBJ1-1, with TRBD1 matching 7 bases. The V gene end was trimmed by 1 base and the J gene end by 0 bases; junction bases not matched to a gene: 8. The CDR3 totals 16 residues. Germline V gene lookup returns CDR1 GTSNPN and CDR2 SVGIG (reference sequence). CDR3 coding DNA: TGTGCCTGGAGTGCTCCCCCGACAGGGATGAACACTGAAGCTTTCTTT. Translated, it gives CAWSAPPTGMNTEAFF. The full variable domain, its missing parts supplied by reference TRBV30 and TRBJ1-1, is SQTIHQWPATLVQPVGSPLSLECTVEGTSNPNLYWYRQAAGRGLQLLFYSVGIGQISSEVPQNLSASRPQDRQFILSSKKLLLSDSGFYLCAWSAPPTGMNTEAFFGQGTRLTVV.

The V gene is TRBV5-1, the J gene TRBJ2-2, with 11 positions matching TRBD2. V was clipped by 4 bases and J by 6 bases; unmatched bases: 8. The CDR3 is made up of 16 amino acids. Germline CDR1 is SGHRS and CDR2 is YFSETQ. The CDR3, as DNA: TGCGCCAGCAGCGTGACTAGCGGGGTGATCCCCGGGGAGCTGTTTTTT. It is translated as CASSVTSGVIPGELFF.

The chain uses TRBV7-8 and TRBJ2-1; 9 nucleotides agree with TRBD2. CDR1 is SGHVS, CDR2 FQNEAQ, per germline. The CDR3 consists of 20 residues. The J segment lost 8 bases and the V segment lost 4 bases, leaving 24 bases of the junction unmatched. The CDR3, as DNA: TGTGCCAGCAGCTCATGGGGGACTAGCTCTTTCGGACTTGTTCCCGATGAGCAGTTCTTC. This gives the protein CASSSWGTSSFGLVPDEQFF.

The table lists this clone with a count of one. The rearrangement uses TRBV15 and TRBJ1-6, with 8 bases that match TRBD1. Germline V gene sequence: CDR1 LNHNV, CDR2 YYDKDF (reference sequence). V shed 5 bases and J 10 bases; nucleotides not matched to a gene: 10. This CDR3 has 15 amino acids. The CDR3 loop reads CATSADRAFGSPLHF. CDR3 nucleotides: TGTGCCACCAGCGCGGACAGGGCCTTTGGCTCACCCCTCCACTTT.

The sample holds a few counts of this clone. V and J are TRBV5-1 and TRBJ1-1; 7 bases agree with TRBD1. CDR3 size: 13 residues. The ends lost 5 bases at V and 1 base at J; junction bases unmatched: 2. The germline gives CDR1 SGHRS, CDR2 YFSETQ. For the CDR3, the DNA is TGCGCCAGCAGATGGGACAGGAACACTGAAGCTTTCTTT. Protein sequence: CASRWDRNTEAFF.

The chain carries TRBV7-9 and TRBJ1-3, with TRBD1 identical over 8 bases. This CDR3 contains 16 residues. The V gene end was trimmed by 5 bases and the J gene end by 2 bases; junction bases not matched to a gene: 8. Germline V gene lookup returns CDR1 SEHNR and CDR2 FQNEAQ (reference sequence). CDR3 coding DNA: TGTGCCAGCAGCCAAGACCTGGACAGGGCTGGAAACACCATATATTTT. It specifies CASSQDLDRAGNTIYF.

The gene calls are TRBV7-2 and TRBJ1-3, with D uncertain. Looked up from germline, CDR1 is SGHTA and CDR2 is FQGNSA. CDR3 length equals 14 residues. V gave up 3 bases and J gave up 3 bases, with 9 bases separating them. CDR3 sequence reads: CASSFEDRGNTIYF. The CDR3 region has the DNA TGTGCCAGCAGCTTCGAGGATCGTGGAAACACCATATATTTT. Combining the CDR3 with reference TRBV7-2 and TRBJ1-3 gives the whole variable domain GAGVSQSPSNKVTEKGKDVELRCDPISGHTALYWYRQSLGQGLEFLIYFQGNSAPDKSGLPSDRFSAERTGGSVSTLTIQRTQQEDSAVYLCASSFEDRGNTIYFGEGSWLTVV.

This clone was detected once. This chain connects TRBV5-1 to TRBJ2-3; D not certain. The CDR3 covers 16 residues. CDR1 is SGHRS, CDR2 YFSETQ, per germline. V lost 1 base, J lost 0 bases, and 12 bases lay in between. CDR3 sequence reads: CASSLYLSTSTDTQYF. CDR3 bases: TGCGCCAGCAGCTTGTATCTGTCAACTAGCACAGATACGCAGTATTTT.

The chain uses TRBV1 and TRBJ1-2; the tabulated D call, TRBD1, remains unverified against the DNA. TRBV1 is classified as a pseudogene. CDR3 length: 15 amino acids. The CDR3 protein is CTSSQHADRLWGYTF. The CDR3 nucleotides are TGCACCAGCAGCCAACATGCCGACAGGCTCTGGGGCTACACCTTC.

The chain has TRBV20-1 and TRBJ2-1; the D is unclear. Germline values: CDR1 DFQATT, CDR2 SNEGSKA (reference sequence). The CDR3 contains 10 residues. Trimming removed 6 bases from V and 5 bases from J, with 5 bases in between. CDR3 residues: CSAENNEQFF. CDR3 bases: TGCAGTGCCGAGAACAATGAGCAGTTCTTC.

The chain is built from TRBV6-5 and TRBJ2-1, with a tentative D call TRBD2 (5 bases). The germline gives CDR1 MNHEY, CDR2 SVGAGI. V lost 7 bases to trimming and J lost 0 bases, with 10 bases between them. The CDR3 covers 14 residues. CDR3 DNA sequence: TGTGCCAGCAAAGAAGGGAGCTCCTACAATGAGCAGTTCTTC. Translating gives CASKEGSSYNEQFF.

The rearrangement joins TRBV9 to TRBJ1-5, with TRBD1 as a possible D gene (5 bases). This CDR3 is built from 15 residues. Germline lookup yields CDR1 SGDLS and CDR2 YYNGEE. V lost 3 bases, J lost 0 bases, and 10 bases lay in between. The CDR3 DNA follows: TGTGCCAGCAGCGAGCAGGGCTATAGCAATCAGCCCCAGCATTTT. Its protein is CASSEQGYSNQPQHF.

In regard to this clone: This CDR3 is also generated by other DNA sequences in the sample. The chain links TRBV2 to TRBJ2-2; unclear D gene. The length of the CDR3 is 13 residues. Germline assignment: CDR1 SNHLY and CDR2 FYNNEI. The V end lost 4 bases, the J end lost 2 bases, and 5 bases lay between the germline ends. The CDR3 is CASSVLNTGELFF. CDR3 sequence (DNA): TGTGCCAGCAGTGTACTCAACACCGGGGAGCTGTTTTTT.

The V call is TRBV27, the J call TRBJ1-1, with D perhaps matching TRBD1 (6 bases). The ends were cut back, 5 bases at V and 0 bases at J, with 16 bases in the middle. Germline V CDR1 and CDR2: MNHEY, SMNVEV (reference sequence). The length of the CDR3 is 16 residues. In DNA form, the CDR3 reads TGTGCCAGCAGTACTCGGGACACTCGAATGAACACTGAAGCTTTCTTT. This gives the protein CASSTRDTRMNTEAFF.

The V gene is TRBV7-9, the J gene TRBJ2-5; D call uncertain. Germline V gives CDR1 SEHNR, CDR2 FQNEAQ (reference sequence). V lost 2 bases, J lost 5 bases, and 6 bases lay in between. The CDR3 loop spans 12 amino acids. The CDR3 loop is CASSLPSETQYF. The CDR3 bases are TGTGCCAGCAGCTTACCCTCGGAGACCCAGTACTTC.

The chain is built from TRBV9 and TRBJ1-3; weak D call: TRBD1 (5 bases). Germline assignment: CDR1 SGDLS and CDR2 YYNGEE. This CDR3 has 15 residues. V gave up 6 bases and J gave up 7 bases, with 20 bases separating them. The CDR3: CASTPVGGILNTIYF. The DNA of the CDR3 is TGTGCCAGCACCCCCGTCGGGGGAATCCTTAACACCATATATTTT.